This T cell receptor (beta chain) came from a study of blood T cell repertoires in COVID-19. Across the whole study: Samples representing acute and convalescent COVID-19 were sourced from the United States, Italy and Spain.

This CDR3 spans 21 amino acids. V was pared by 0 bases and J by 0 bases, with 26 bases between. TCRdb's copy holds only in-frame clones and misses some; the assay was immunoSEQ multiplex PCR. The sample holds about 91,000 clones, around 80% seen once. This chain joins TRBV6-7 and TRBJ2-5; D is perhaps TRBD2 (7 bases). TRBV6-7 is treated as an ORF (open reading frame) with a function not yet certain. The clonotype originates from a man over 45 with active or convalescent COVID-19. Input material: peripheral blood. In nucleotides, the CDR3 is TGTGCCAGCAGTTACTCCGCAGGGGAAGGGGCTAGCGGCTTGTACCAAGAGACCCAGTACTTC. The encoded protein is CASSYSAGEGASGLYQETQYF.